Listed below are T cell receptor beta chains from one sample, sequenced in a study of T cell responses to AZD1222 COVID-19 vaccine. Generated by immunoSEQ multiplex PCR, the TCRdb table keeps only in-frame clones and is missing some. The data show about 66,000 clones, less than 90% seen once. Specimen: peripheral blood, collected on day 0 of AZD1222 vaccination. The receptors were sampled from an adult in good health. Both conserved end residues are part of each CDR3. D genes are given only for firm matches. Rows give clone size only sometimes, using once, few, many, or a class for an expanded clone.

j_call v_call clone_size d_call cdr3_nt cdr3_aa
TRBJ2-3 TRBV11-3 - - TGTGCCAGCAGCCCCGGGGGACTCATTACAGATACGCAGTATTTT CASSPGGLITDTQYF
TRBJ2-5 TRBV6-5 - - TGTGCCAGCAGGGCAACAGGGACCCAGTACTTC CASRATGTQYF
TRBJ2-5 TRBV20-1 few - TGCAGTGCGGAGTTTCAAGAGACCCAGTACTTC CSAEFQETQYF
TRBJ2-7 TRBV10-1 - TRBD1 TGCGCCAGCGGCCTGGGCCCTCTTGGACAGGGTATATTCTACGAGCAGTACTTC CASGLGPLGQGIFYEQYF
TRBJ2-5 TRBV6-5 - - TGTGCCAGCAGCGACCTGCAGTGGGGGGACCAGTACTTC CASSDLQWGDQYF
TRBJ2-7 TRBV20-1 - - TGCAGTGCTAGTCTGGGGCAGCCTCGAGTCGAGCAGTACTTC CSASLGQPRVEQYF
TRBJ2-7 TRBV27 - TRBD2 TGTGCCAGCAGTTTGATGCCTCGGGAGGGCCGGAAAGAGCAGTACTTC CASSLMPREGRKEQYF
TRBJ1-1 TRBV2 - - TGTGCCAGCAGTGAATTGGAGAACACTGAAGCTTTCTTT CASSELENTEAFF
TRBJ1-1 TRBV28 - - TGTGCCAGCAGTTTATTGGGGCACCGGGAGAACACTGAAGCTTTCTTT CASSLLGHRENTEAFF
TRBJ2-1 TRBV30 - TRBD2 TGTGCCTGGAGTAAGGTAGCGGGAGGGTTGCGGTTCTTC CAWSKVAGGLRFF
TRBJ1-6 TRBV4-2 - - TGTGCCAGCAGCCAAGGACTTAATAATTCACCCCTCCACTTT CASSQGLNNSPLHF
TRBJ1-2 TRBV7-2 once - TGTGCCAGCAGCTTATTAGGTCAGGGTAACTATGGCTACACCTTC CASSLLGQGNYGYTF
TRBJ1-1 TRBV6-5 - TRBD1 TGTGCCAGCAGGCCCACAGGGGGAGTGTCCTTCTTT CASRPTGGVSFF
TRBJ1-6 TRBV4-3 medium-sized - TGCGCCAGCAGCCAAGATGCCAAGGGCGATAGTTCACCCCTCCACTTT CASSQDAKGDSSPLHF
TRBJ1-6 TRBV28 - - TGTGCCAGCCTCGCTAATAATTCACCCCTCCACTTT CASLANNSPLHF
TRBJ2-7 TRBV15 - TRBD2 TGTGCCCACGCCCGGACTAGTCGGCCCTACGAGCAGTACTTC CAHARTSRPYEQYF
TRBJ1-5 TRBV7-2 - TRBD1 TGTGCCAGCAGCTCTGACAGGGGCAATCAGCCCCAGCATTTT CASSSDRGNQPQHF